This T cell receptor (beta chain) is drawn from a study of siplizumab effects on memory and regulatory T cells (dated by TCRdb to between 2017 and 2020). Study-level background: The study examined how the anti-CD2 antibody siplizumab affects alloreactive T-cell subsets in allogeneic mixed lymphocyte reactions built from human PBMCs. Broad study findings and their caveats: A naive or memory phenotype could not be assigned to roughly 75-97% of proliferating CD4+ or CD8+ clones. Because sequences below about 10^-5 frequency were poorly captured, only a minor fraction of alloreactive clones could be mapped to unstimulated subsets. The cumulative frequency of alloreactive sequences traceable to unstimulated CD4+ memory T cells was significantly reduced by siplizumab. In reactions with siplizumab, an average of approximately 70% of mappable alloreactive CD4+ clones were Treg-derived, compared with 25% to 30% in control reactions. Compared with memory T cells, unstimulated naive T cells appeared more diverse, and naive cells seemed to make a substantial contribution to the alloresponse. The suppressive function of proliferating Tregs from siplizumab cultures was not functionally confirmed.

In addition, sequencing in three donor pairs included unstimulated CD8+ effector memory subsets alongside CD4+ naive, CD8+ naive, CD8+ TEMRA and CD4+ memory subsets. TCRbeta CDR3 sequencing was performed on sorted unstimulated T cells and on proliferating T cells recovered from mixed lymphocyte reactions. Fresh whole blood from under 13 HLA-typed healthy donors was used as the source from which PBMCs were isolated. The germline ends are 11 bases apart after V is trimmed by 2 bases and J by 6 bases. From the cysteine through the phenylalanine, the CDR3 covers 13 amino acids. Solely the CDR3 DNA is kept, with 39 bases framed from the first base. Taken from the germline V gene (reference sequence), the CDR1 and CDR2 loops are MNHNY and SVGAGI. Libraries came from the immunoSEQ multiplex PCR assay. Roughly 9.8 x 10^4 TCR templates per sample were assayed on the deep sequencing platform. Genomic DNA extracted from sorted T cells was the material used for TCRbeta CDR3 sequencing. On the study's bioinformatics: Clonal analysis of TCRbeta CDR3 data was done in the R programming language. Unstimulated samples were compared with post-reaction CFSE-low samples to define alloreactive CD4+ and CD8+ clones. By matching sequences to the repertoires of sorted unstimulated Treg and non-Treg cells, each alloreactive CD4+ clone was assigned a regulatory or non-regulatory origin. TCRdb stores this immuneACCESS table with in-frame sequences only. Part of the clones is absent; in the studies checked, under half of the shortfall reflects unresolved V genes, and no reason is known for the rest. The D gene and trimming were derived from the DNA, and the V and J assignments and clone size from that table. This sample comprises 60,000 to 65,000 clones, 79% of them detected only once. Approximately 0.4% of the sample is held by the ten biggest clonotypes.

Turning to this clone: The antigen it recognizes is unknown. No base qualities exist here, and no much larger clone lies one base off it.

This sequence uses TRBV6-6 and TRBJ2-7, with the D gene too uncertain to name. Input material: memory CD4+ T cells sorted from blood. Sample cell subset or site, as interpreted from the label and publication: unstimulated CD4+ memory T cells. The source is a human donor in good health. The CDR3: CASSYIRVGEQYF. The DNA sequence reads TGTGCCAGCAGTTACATTAGGGTGGGCGAGCAGTACTTC.